This TCR beta chain appears in the sequencing data of a study of siplizumab effects on memory and regulatory T cells. Overall study results and limits: A small minority of alloreactive clones were mapped to unstimulated subsets. Treatment with siplizumab left mappable alloreactive CD4+ clones averaging approximately 68% Treg-derived, compared with about 27% in controls.

Profiling relied on immunoSEQ multiplex PCR, and the TCRdb table lists in-frame clones only, not all of them. The sample has some 120,000 clones, roughly 94% seen once. In the case of this clone: The antigen is undetermined. Distinct nucleotide sequences in the sample also encode this CDR3.

Looked up from germline, CDR1 is MNHNY and CDR2 is SVGAGI (reference sequence). The CDR3 extends over 10 amino acids. The V end lost 9 bases, the J end lost 6 bases, and 6 bases lay between the germline ends. The chain uses TRBV6-6 and TRBJ1-5; D not certain. The source is a human donor in good health. Sequenced sample: non-Treg CD4+ T cells sorted from blood. The CDR3 reads CASSSQPQHF. The CDR3, as DNA: TGTGCCAGTAGTAGTCAGCCCCAGCATTTT.